The 28 T cell receptor beta chains in this list originate from one sample, sequenced in a study of identical twins. MiXCR, run by TCRdb on the 5' RACE reads, gives a single entry per CDR3 protein. The sample comprises hundreds of thousands of distinct CDR3 sequences, over 15% of which are singletons, and around 14% rests with the top ten. The same specimen was also included in a second study, on T cells expressing NK-cell markers.

The sequenced sample consisted of PBMCs. These receptors all come from a woman younger than 30 in good health.

This sequence joins TRBV6-5 and TRBJ2-2, with no clear D. The CDR3 covers 15 residues. Germline V gives CDR1 MNHEY, CDR2 SVGAGI. V was shortened by 2 bases and J by 1 base, with 8 bases between the two germline ends. In DNA form, the CDR3 reads TGTGCCAGCAGTTACATCCCAGGGAACACCGGGGAGCTGTTTTTT. Translation gives CASSYIPGNTGELFF.

This clonotype occurred a few times. This chain links TRBV5-1 with TRBJ2-3; tentative D call: TRBD2 (6 bases). V was pared by 4 bases and J by 3 bases, with 9 bases between. The CDR3 has 13 residues. Looked up from germline, CDR1 is SGHRS and CDR2 is YFSETQ. The CDR3 protein is CASSGRWTDTQYF. CDR3 coding DNA: TGCGCCAGCAGCGGGAGGTGGACAGATACGCAGTATTTT.

This clonotype was observed a few times. V is TRBV12-3 or TRBV12-4 and J is TRBJ2-5; 8 nucleotides match TRBD1. The V segment lost 6 bases and the J segment 5 bases; nucleotides outside the gene matches: 8. This CDR3 is built from 14 residues. This CDR3 reads CASRGQVVAETQYF. The CDR3 DNA reads TGTGCCAGCAGGGGACAGGTAGTGGCCGAGACCCAGTACTTC.

There are a few counts of this clonotype. This chain connects TRBV6-5 to TRBJ2-1; TRBD2 agrees at 11 bases. With V trimmed by 4 bases and J by 8 bases, 7 bases remained unmatched. Germline assignment: CDR1 MNHEY and CDR2 SVGAGI. This CDR3 is built from 15 residues. The CDR3 DNA reads as TGTGCCAGCAGTTTCCCTAGCGGGAGGTCCCATGAGCAGTTCTTC. Its translation is CASSFPSGRSHEQFF.

This clonotype was seen a handful of times. V is TRBV7-2 and J is TRBJ2-1, with 10 nucleotides matching TRBD2. Looked up from germline, CDR1 is SGHTA and CDR2 is FQGNSA. V shed 3 bases, J shed 0 bases, and the junction held 5 bases outside the gene matches. The CDR3 loop spans 17 amino acids. CDR3 nucleotides: TGTGCCAGCAGCTTTCGGCCTAGCGGGGGCTCCTACAATGAGCAGTTCTTC. Translation: CASSFRPSGGSYNEQFF.

This clonotype came up many times. The CDR3 DNA follows: TGTGCCAGCAGTCCCCGGACTAGCGGGGCCTACAATGAGCAGTTCTTC. Translation gives CASSPRTSGAYNEQFF. This chain joins TRBV27 and TRBJ2-1; 12 positions match TRBD2. CDR1 is MNHEY and CDR2 is SMNVEV in the germline V gene (reference sequence). The CDR3 runs to 16 residues. J lost 2 bases, V lost 5 bases, and 4 bases had no gene match.

This clonotype has only a few counts. The chain is built from TRBV10-3 and TRBJ2-1; no clear D. Trimming shortened V by 4 bases and J by 8 bases, and 6 bases separated the two germline ends. Germline V gene data show CDR1 as ENHRY and CDR2 as SYGVKD. This CDR3 has 11 amino acids. CDR3 nucleotides: TGTGCCATCAGTGCGGGCCATGAGCAGTTCTTC. Translating gives CAISAGHEQFF.

The V call is TRBV7-9, the J call TRBJ2-3, with D perhaps assigned TRBD1 or TRBD2 (5 bases each). Trimming shortened V by 4 bases and J by 4 bases, and 9 bases separated the two germline ends. CDR1 is SEHNR and CDR2 is FQNEAQ in the germline V gene (reference sequence). CDR3 length: 13 residues. This chain's CDR3 is CASSSQGADTQYF. The CDR3 region has the DNA TGTGCCAGCAGCTCCCAGGGAGCAGATACGCAGTATTTT.

In its sample, this clonotype was seen a few times. The chain recombines TRBV6-1 with TRBJ1-2; 10 bases match TRBD1. The CDR3 loop spans 16 amino acids. CDR1 is MNHNS and CDR2 is SASEGT in the germline V gene. V lost 6 bases and J lost 8; bases outside the gene matches: 15. The CDR3: CASSERGTGVFGGYTF. CDR3 bases: TGTGCCAGCAGCGAAAGAGGGACAGGGGTGTTTGGCGGCTACACCTTC.

The sample holds a few counts of this clonotype. The chain employs TRBV20-1 and TRBJ2-7, with D tentatively TRBD2 (5 bases). The CDR3 sequence is 13 residues long. Germline CDR1 reads DFQATT; CDR2 reads SNEGSKA (reference sequence). Deletions cut 3 bases from V and 1 base from J, with 10 bases between. CDR3 in amino acids: CSASVWESYEQYF. CDR3 DNA: TGCAGTGCTAGTGTGTGGGAGTCCTACGAGCAGTACTTC.

This CDR3 reads CASSARTGIWNTEAFF. The CDR3 DNA is TGTGCCAGCAGCGCACGGACAGGTATCTGGAACACTGAAGCTTTCTTT. V and J are TRBV7-6 and TRBJ1-1, with 7 positions matching TRBD1. Germline CDR1 SGHVS, CDR2 FNYEAQ. V lost 5 bases and J lost 1; bases outside the gene matches: 10. This CDR3 has 16 amino acids.

This clonotype was picked up a small number of times. The chain links TRBV20-1 to TRBJ2-2; 10 nucleotides match TRBD2. This CDR3 has 16 residues. CDR1 and CDR2 from the germline V gene are DFQATT and SNEGSKA (reference sequence). With 0 bases clipped from V and 5 bases from J, the junction kept 6 bases outside the gene matches. The CDR3 DNA sequence: TGCAGTGCTAGAGATTCTAGCGGGGGCCCTACCGGGGAGCTGTTTTTT. Its translation is CSARDSSGGPTGELFF.

The chain joins TRBV29-1 to TRBJ2-7, with D perhaps matching TRBD2 (7 bases). The CDR3 length is 16 residues. Germline V gene lookup returns CDR1 SQVTM and CDR2 ANQGSEA. V was clipped by 4 bases and J by 0 bases, with 19 bases between them. CDR3 amino acids: CSVVSRGARSSYEQYF. In DNA, the CDR3 is TGCAGCGTTGTCTCTCGGGGGGCCCGAAGCTCCTACGAGCAGTACTTC.

This clonotype was counted a few times. V gene TRBV12-3 or TRBV12-4 combines with J gene TRBJ2-3, with 7 bases that match TRBD2. J gave up 9 bases and V 4 bases, and 10 bases lay outside the gene matches. The CDR3 runs 14 residues. CDR3 DNA sequence: TGTGCCAGCAGTTCCGTTTTGGGGGGGGAAACGCAGTATTTT. As protein: CASSSVLGGETQYF.

The V call is TRBV12-3 or TRBV12-4, the J call TRBJ2-4; D possibly corresponds to TRBD1 (5 bases). V gave up 6 bases and J gave up 6 bases, with 12 bases separating them. The CDR3 has 13 residues. CDR3: CASSRNTGNIQYF. The CDR3 nucleotides read TGTGCCAGCAGCCGAAACACAGGAAACATTCAGTACTTC.

This clonotype was seen only a few times. The chain recombines TRBV20-1 with TRBJ2-1, with 9 bases matching TRBD2. CDR3 length: 16 amino acids. With 5 bases clipped from V and 0 bases from J, the junction kept 8 bases outside the gene matches. Germline V gene data show CDR1 as DFQATT and CDR2 as SNEGSKA (reference sequence). CDR3 nucleotide sequence: TGCAGTGCTGGCTCTAGCGGGGCTAGCTCCTACAATGAGCAGTTCTTC. It codes for CSAGSSGASSYNEQFF.

This clonotype has just a few counts. This rearrangement joins TRBV10-3 to TRBJ2-3; 10 positions agree with TRBD2. This CDR3 contains 15 residues. The V segment lost 3 bases and the J segment 7 bases; nucleotides outside the gene matches: 7. Germline CDR1 and CDR2: ENHRY and SYGVKD. As DNA, the CDR3 is TGTGCCATCAGTGAAACTAGCGGGGTTTTTAATACGCAGTATTTT. Protein product: CAISETSGVFNTQYF.

This clonotype was counted only a few times. The J gene is TRBJ2-2, the V gene TRBV27; D is tentatively TRBD1 or TRBD2 (5 bases each). This CDR3 region has 16 residues. V lost 3 bases, J lost 4 bases, and 15 bases lay in between. CDR1 and CDR2 from the germline V gene are MNHEY and SMNVEV (reference sequence). CDR3: CASSFVAGDLTGELFF. The CDR3, as DNA: TGTGCCAGCAGTTTCGTAGCCGGGGACCTCACCGGGGAGCTGTTTTTT.

The chain employs TRBV20-1 and TRBJ2-5; perhaps TRBD2 as D (7 bases). This CDR3 spans 15 amino acids. The V end lost 4 bases, the J end lost 2 bases, and 17 bases lay between the germline ends. Germline loops: CDR1 DFQATT, CDR2 SNEGSKA (reference sequence). CDR3 amino acids: CSATEAGAVQETQYF. As DNA, the CDR3 is TGCAGTGCTACCGAGGCGGGGGCCGTTCAAGAGACCCAGTACTTC.

The table lists this clonotype with a few counts. V usage is TRBV15 and J usage is TRBJ1-5, with D maybe TRBD1 (6 bases). The CDR3 totals 17 residues. V lost 0 bases and J 0 bases, leaving 12 bases between the germline ends. Germline V gene lookup returns CDR1 LNHNV and CDR2 YYDKDF (reference sequence). CDR3 in amino acids: CATSRDIGGYSNQPQHF. As DNA, the CDR3 is TGTGCCACCAGCAGAGATATAGGGGGGTATAGCAATCAGCCCCAGCATTTT.

The rearrangement uses TRBV5-1 and TRBJ2-5; D is perhaps TRBD2 (6 bases). In germline, CDR1 is SGHRS, CDR2 YFSETQ. This CDR3 is built from 15 residues. Trimming removed 2 bases at V and 5 bases at J, with 16 bases between. The CDR3 here is CASSFGRDPVETQYF. CDR3 nucleotide sequence: TGCGCCAGCAGCTTCGGGCGGGATCCGGTTGAGACCCAGTACTTC. Supplemented by reference TRBV5-1 and TRBJ2-5, the full variable domain reads KAGVTQTPRYLIKTRGQQVTLSCSPISGHRSVSWYQQTPGQGLQFLFEYFSETQRNKGNFPGRFSGRQFSNSRSEMNVSTLELGDSALYLCASSFGRDPVETQYFGPGTRLLVL.

The rearrangement uses TRBV4-3 and TRBJ2-1; 9 positions agree with TRBD2. V lost 1 base, J lost 3 bases, and 16 bases stayed unmatched. Germline V lookup: CDR1 LGHNA, CDR2 YSLEER. The CDR3 is 20 amino acids. CDR3 DNA: TGCGCCAGCAGCCAAGTGGTTCTAGCGGGACTACCTGGACTCTACAATGAGCAGTTCTTC. Protein sequence: CASSQVVLAGLPGLYNEQFF.

The chain is built from TRBV12-3 or TRBV12-4 and TRBJ2-7; 7 bases are shared with TRBD2. The length of the CDR3 is 15 residues. J gave up 3 bases and V 8 bases, and 13 bases lay outside the gene matches. The CDR3 DNA sequence: TGTGCCAGCCCCCCGTGGGGGGGATTTGTCTACGAGCAGTACTTC. It yields the protein CASPPWGGFVYEQYF.

This clonotype has only a few counts. The J gene is TRBJ1-6, the V gene TRBV20-1; possible D gene TRBD1, 6 bases. Trimming removed 0 bases from V and 10 bases from J, with 10 bases in between. This CDR3 has 13 residues. Germline V gives CDR1 DFQATT, CDR2 SNEGSKA (reference sequence). CDR3 loop: CSARDGGASPLHF. The CDR3 DNA reads TGCAGTGCTAGAGATGGGGGGGCATCACCCCTCCACTTT.

The J gene is TRBJ2-3, the V gene TRBV10-2, with D possibly matching TRBD2 (6 bases). Trimming shortened V by 8 bases and J by 6 bases, and 6 bases separated the two germline ends. The CDR3 is 10 residues long. Germline CDR1 and CDR2: WSHSY and SAAADI. The CDR3 region has the DNA TGCGCCAGCCGGGAGGATACGCAGTATTTT. Its protein product is CASREDTQYF.

This clonotype has only a few counts. This sequence joins TRBV5-1 and TRBJ2-1; TRBD2 might be the D (5 bases). The V and J ends lost 0 bases and 0 bases respectively, with 13 bases between them. CDR1 is SGHRS, CDR2 YFSETQ, per germline. The CDR3 length is 17 residues. The CDR3 region is CASSLELLAGSYNEQFF. The DNA for the CDR3 is TGCGCCAGCAGCTTGGAGTTGTTGGCGGGCTCCTACAATGAGCAGTTCTTC.

This clonotype was observed many times. The rearrangement uses TRBV7-2 and TRBJ1-2, with D perhaps TRBD1 (6 bases). V gave up 5 bases and J gave up 3 bases, with 13 bases separating them. The CDR3 runs 14 residues. CDR1 and CDR2 from the germline V gene are SGHTA and FQGNSA. CDR3 region: CASSPRGGDYGYTF. DNA for the CDR3: TGTGCCAGCAGCCCTAGGGGGGGAGACTATGGCTACACCTTC.

The table lists this clonotype with a few counts. The chain has TRBV20-1 and TRBJ2-3; TRBD1 or TRBD2 may be the D gene (5 bases each). The germline gives CDR1 DFQATT, CDR2 SNEGSKA (reference sequence). CDR3 length: 14 amino acids. Trimming removed 6 bases at V and 3 bases at J, with 16 bases between. DNA of the CDR3: TGCAGTGCCCCGGAAGAGGGGCCAACAGATACGCAGTATTTT. Encoded protein: CSAPEEGPTDTQYF.